This passage covers 19 T cell receptor beta chains from one sample sequenced in a study of T cells after posttransplantation cyclophosphamide. The table came from immunoSEQ multiplex PCR; TCRdb's copy has only in-frame clones and leaves some out. The sample presents over 10,000 clones, none singletons. Treatment was busulfan-fludarabine conditioning, a marrow graft, and cyclophosphamide on days +3 and +4. This specimen was PBMCs, taken after allogeneic stem cell transplant with posttransplant cyclophosphamide. These receptors all come from a female patient aged 40 to 55 who received an allogeneic stem cell transplant from an unrelated donor, was CMV-positive, and had acute GVHD only. Among the T cells, some may be from the graft donor.

V is TRBV29-1 and J is TRBJ2-1; D may be TRBD2 (5 bases). This CDR3 region has 13 residues. V lost 3 bases and J lost 8, with 14 bases in between. Looked up from germline, CDR1 is SQVTM and CDR2 is ANQGSEA. Written as DNA, the CDR3 is TGCAGCGTTGATCTCGCGGGTGGGGATGAGCAGTTCTTC. It translates to CSVDLAGGDEQFF.

This sequence joins TRBV5-1 and TRBJ2-1; the D gene is possibly TRBD2 (6 bases). This CDR3 is built from 16 residues. Trimming cost V 0 bases and J 4 bases, with 14 bases left between them. Germline values: CDR1 SGHRS, CDR2 YFSETQ. The CDR3 nucleotides read TGCGCCAGCAGCTTGGGTAGTAGCGGACTTTACAATGAGCAGTTCTTC. Its translation: CASSLGSSGLYNEQFF.

In its sample, this clone was seen many times. The chain uses TRBV9 and TRBJ2-7, with TRBD2 matching over 11 bases. The trim removed 0 bases at V and 6 bases at J, leaving 14 bases unmatched. CDR3 length equals 18 residues. The germline gives CDR1 SGDLS, CDR2 YYNGEE. The CDR3 loop reads CASSVGAPTSGIFGEQYF. For the CDR3, the DNA is TGTGCCAGCAGCGTAGGCGCCCCGACTAGCGGGATATTTGGCGAGCAGTACTTC.

This chain links TRBV2 with TRBJ2-4, with 8 positions matching TRBD1. CDR3 length: 15 amino acids. V lost 7 bases and J lost 5; bases outside the gene matches: 10. Looked up from germline, CDR1 is SNHLY and CDR2 is FYNNEI. CDR3 sequence reads: CASTSTGVGENIQYF. CDR3 coding DNA: TGTGCCAGCACTTCGACAGGGGTAGGCGAAAACATTCAGTACTTC.

This clone was detected ten times or more. The chain has TRBV18 and TRBJ2-2, with a tentative D call TRBD2 (5 bases). The germline gives CDR1 KGHSH, CDR2 LQKENI. This CDR3 contains 15 residues. V was pared by 10 bases and J by 4 bases, with 19 bases between. CDR3: CANPFRDSGTGELFF. DNA for the CDR3: TGTGCCAACCCCTTCCGGGATTCTGGCACCGGGGAGCTGTTTTTT.

This clone was seen at least ten times. The V and J genes are TRBV10-3 and TRBJ2-1; 13 bases align to TRBD2. CDR1 and CDR2 (germline): ENHRY, SYGVKD. The CDR3 is 19 amino acids. J was trimmed by 0 bases and V by 3 bases; bases with no gene match: 8. CDR3 protein: CAISEIGLAGASSYNEQFF. CDR3 coding DNA: TGTGCCATCAGTGAAATAGGACTAGCGGGGGCGAGCTCCTACAATGAGCAGTTCTTC.

This clone was picked up a small number of times. V is TRBV7-8 and J is TRBJ2-3; TRBD1 matches 7 bases. CDR3 size: 15 residues. Germline V CDR1 and CDR2: SGHVS, FQNEAQ. The V and J ends lost 5 bases and 2 bases, in that order; junction bases with no gene match: 7. Written as DNA, the CDR3 is TGTGCCAGCAGCGACGGACAGGCGAACACAGATACGCAGTATTTT. It translates to CASSDGQANTDTQYF.

In its sample, this clone was seen many times. The chain links TRBV2 to TRBJ2-1, with TRBD2 identical over 15 bases. The CDR3 totals 16 residues. Germline V gene lookup returns CDR1 SNHLY and CDR2 FYNNEI. V lost 6 bases, J lost 7 bases, and 7 bases stayed unmatched. CDR3 in DNA: TGTGCCAGCAGGGTCGGACTAGCGGGGGGGCGAAATGAGCAGTTCTTC. Amino acid sequence: CASRVGLAGGRNEQFF.

CDR3 loop: CASSDSDTGWDQPQHF. DNA for the CDR3: TGTGCCAGCAGTGACTCAGACACAGGGTGGGATCAGCCCCAGCATTTT. The gene calls are TRBV6-4 and TRBJ1-5; TRBD1 might be the D (6 bases). Trimming shortened V by 0 bases and J by 5 bases, and 14 bases separated the two germline ends. CDR3 length: 16 residues. The germline V gene has CDR1 MRHNA and CDR2 SNTAGT.

This clone was counted many times. The chain joins TRBV19 to TRBJ2-5; the match to TRBD2 covers 8 bases. The CDR3 runs to 14 residues. The J segment lost 6 bases and the V segment lost 2 bases, leaving 5 bases of the junction unmatched. From germline, CDR1 is LNHDA and CDR2 SQIVND (reference sequence). The CDR3 DNA follows: TGTGCCAGTAGTATAAGTCCGGGAGGGCAGACCCAGTACTTC. The encoded protein is CASSISPGGQTQYF.

At least ten counts were recorded for this clone. This sequence joins TRBV10-3 and TRBJ2-6; a possible D gene is TRBD2 (7 bases). CDR3 length: 20 amino acids. V dropped 0 bases and J dropped 2 bases, with 20 bases sitting between them. Per germline, CDR1 ENHRY and CDR2 SYGVKD. The CDR3, as DNA: TGTGCCATCAGTGAGTCGATTTTAGGGGGGGCGCTTCCTGGGGCCAACGTCCTGACTTTC. Residues: CAISESILGGALPGANVLTF.

At least ten counts were recorded for this clone. The gene calls are TRBV5-1 and TRBJ2-6; perhaps TRBD1 as D (6 bases). Germline-derived CDR1 and CDR2 are SGHRS and YFSETQ. The CDR3 extends over 16 amino acids. The V end lost 3 bases, the J end lost 2 bases, and 12 bases lay between the germline ends. CDR3 DNA: TGCGCCAGCAGCTGGGCAGGGGAAGCTGGGGCCAACGTCCTGACTTTC. Its protein product is CASSWAGEAGANVLTF.

This clone came up a few times. The chain joins TRBV5-1 to TRBJ2-3, with 12 positions matching TRBD2. J was trimmed by 4 bases and V by 4 bases; bases with no gene match: 4. The CDR3 contains 15 residues. CDR1 SGHRS and CDR2 YFSETQ come from the germline V gene. The CDR3 loop reads CASSHGLAGSDTQYF. Here the CDR3 DNA reads TGCGCCAGCAGCCATGGACTAGCGGGATCAGATACGCAGTATTTT.

This clone occurred many times. This chain links TRBV5-1 with TRBJ2-5; possibly TRBD2 for D (5 bases). Trimming took 0 bases from V and 7 from J, leaving 13 bases between them. The CDR3 loop spans 14 amino acids. Germline V gives CDR1 SGHRS, CDR2 YFSETQ. As DNA, the CDR3 is TGCGCCAGCAGCTTGGGGACTGAAGGAGGGACCCAGTACTTC. This codes for CASSLGTEGGTQYF.

Ten or more counts support this clone. The V and J genes are TRBV1 and TRBJ2-7; no DNA check was done on the table's D call, TRBD2. TRBV1 counts as a pseudogene. This CDR3 comprises 16 residues. CDR3: CTSSQDRRAGVYEQYV. Written as DNA, the CDR3 is TGCACCAGCAGCCAAGATCGACGAGCGGGGGTATACGAGCAGTACGTC.

This clone has ten or more counts. The V and J genes are TRBV7-9 and TRBJ1-3; TRBD1 matches at 7 bases. The CDR3 covers 15 residues. J gave up 0 bases and V 1 base, and 0 bases lay outside the gene matches. Germline loops: CDR1 SEHNR, CDR2 FQNEAQ (reference sequence). CDR3 coding DNA: TGTGCCAGCAGCTTAGACAGGGGCTCTGGAAACACCATATATTTT. It codes for CASSLDRGSGNTIYF.

In this sample, this clone turned up a few times. The chain combines TRBV5-1 with TRBJ2-1; 7 nucleotides match TRBD2. With 1 base clipped from V and 1 base from J, the junction kept 8 bases outside the gene matches. The CDR3 has 17 amino acids. CDR1 and CDR2 from the germline V gene are SGHRS and YFSETQ. As DNA, the CDR3 is TGCGCCAGCAGCTTGTGGAGTAGCGGGCAGTCCTACAATGAGCAGTTCTTC. Translating it yields CASSLWSSGQSYNEQFF.

This clone occurred many times. The genes are TRBV6-5 and TRBJ1-2; the D is unclear. Trimming left V 8 bases short and J 4 bases short, with 11 bases between. CDR1 is MNHEY and CDR2 is SVGAGI in the germline V gene. The CDR3 is 12 residues long. The CDR3 region has the DNA TGTGCCAGCGGGTCAAGCGGCTATGGCTACACCTTC. Its translation is CASGSSGYGYTF.

This clone occurred many times. The chain has TRBV11-2 and TRBJ2-7; D might be TRBD2 (6 bases). The CDR3 contains 13 residues. Trimming took off 5 bases at V and 1 base at J, with 9 bases between the two ends. The germline CDR1 and CDR2 sequences are SGHAT and FQNNGV. The CDR3 spells CASSPGLSYEQYV. In DNA form, the CDR3 reads TGTGCCAGCAGCCCCGGACTATCCTACGAGCAGTACGTC.